This TCR beta chain originates from a study of blood T cell repertoires in COVID-19. At the level of the study: From the United States, Italy and Spain came samples of acute and convalescent COVID-19. T cells, B-cell-depleted T cells, or PBMCs provided the cDNA or gDNA that served as material.

The V end lost 6 bases, the J end lost 0 bases, and 10 bases lay between the germline ends. The CDR3 spans 14 residues. Per the germline V gene, CDR1 is MNHNY and CDR2 is SVGAGI (reference sequence). Some clones are missing from TCRdb's copy, which holds only in-frame ones; the method was immunoSEQ multiplex PCR. The sample lists around 70,000 clones; approximately 80% were seen once. V and J are TRBV6-6 and TRBJ2-3; no clear D. Sequencing was carried out using peripheral blood. The source is a human donor in a cohort sampled during active COVID-19. CDR3 nucleotides: TGTGCCAGCAGCCCCCCTATTAGCACAGATACGCAGTATTTT. Encoded protein: CASSPPISTDTQYF.